The rows below give T cell receptor beta chains drawn from one sample of a study of cytomegalovirus exposure and HLA in healthy donors. TCRdb keeps only in-frame clones here, not all; method: immunoSEQ multiplex PCR. The data show approximately 44,000 clones, about 90% seen once. The sequencing sample was made of PBMCs. These receptors all come from a woman in her twenties or thirties in good health and CMV-seronegative. Both conserved end residues are part of each CDR3. The order of the fields is CDR3 DNA, CDR3 protein, J gene, D gene, clone size, V gene. A D gene is named only where the DNA matches it firmly. Clone size appears in some rows only: once, few, many, or a class for an expanded clone.

CDR3nt: TGTGCCAGCAGCCCCAGGAACACCGGGGAGCTGTTTTTT
CDR3aa: CASSPRNTGELFF
j_gene: TRBJ2-2
d_gene: NA
abundance: NA
v_gene: TRBV7-2

CDR3nt: TGTGCCATCAGTGAAGGGGGTGAGCAGTACTTC
CDR3aa: CAISEGGEQYF
j_gene: TRBJ2-7
d_gene: NA
abundance: once
v_gene: TRBV10-3

CDR3nt: TGTGCCAGCAGTTCCTACAGGGGTAAGTCCACTGAAGCTTTCTTT
CDR3aa: CASSSYRGKSTEAFF
j_gene: TRBJ1-1
d_gene: TRBD1
abundance: NA
v_gene: TRBV27

CDR3nt: TGTGCCAGCGCCACATTTAGCAGTATGAACACCGGGGAGCTGTTTTTT
CDR3aa: CASATFSSMNTGELFF
j_gene: TRBJ2-2
d_gene: NA
abundance: NA
v_gene: TRBV28

CDR3nt: TGTGCCAGCAGTTTAAGGCTGGGGCTAGCGGGAGCCAATGAGCAGTTCTTC
CDR3aa: CASSLRLGLAGANEQFF
j_gene: TRBJ2-1
d_gene: TRBD2
abundance: NA
v_gene: TRBV28

CDR3nt: TGTGCCTGGAGTGTAGCCCTCCCGGGACTACCATACGAGCAGTACTTC
CDR3aa: CAWSVALPGLPYEQYF
j_gene: TRBJ2-7
d_gene: TRBD2
abundance: NA
v_gene: TRBV30

CDR3nt: TGTGCCAGCAGCTTAATTCCGGATCAGCCCCAGCATTTT
CDR3aa: CASSLIPDQPQHF
j_gene: TRBJ1-5
d_gene: NA
abundance: NA
v_gene: TRBV7-6

CDR3nt: TGTGCCACCCAAAGGGACTTCCAAGAGACCCAGTACTTC
CDR3aa: CATQRDFQETQYF
j_gene: TRBJ2-5
d_gene: NA
abundance: NA
v_gene: TRBV14

CDR3nt: TGTGCCAGCAGCGCACAGGGGGCGTACGAGCAGTACTTC
CDR3aa: CASSAQGAYEQYF
j_gene: TRBJ2-7
d_gene: TRBD1
abundance: NA
v_gene: TRBV9

CDR3nt: TGCGCCACTACGGACAGGTACAATGAGCAGTTCTTC
CDR3aa: CATTDRYNEQFF
j_gene: TRBJ2-1
d_gene: TRBD1
abundance: NA
v_gene: TRBV10-1

CDR3nt: TGTGCCAGCAGCGTAGCTGGACAGCCAACTAATGAAAAACTGTTTTTT
CDR3aa: CASSVAGQPTNEKLFF
j_gene: TRBJ1-4
d_gene: NA
abundance: NA
v_gene: TRBV9

CDR3nt: TGTGCCAGCAGCCTGGGGGACAGGGATTTAGAGACCCAGTACTTC
CDR3aa: CASSLGDRDLETQYF
j_gene: TRBJ2-5
d_gene: TRBD1
abundance: once
v_gene: TRBV7-2

CDR3nt: TGTGCCAGCAGTTCGGACAGGGTGAATGGCTACACCTTC
CDR3aa: CASSSDRVNGYTF
j_gene: TRBJ1-2
d_gene: TRBD1
abundance: NA
v_gene: TRBV6-6

CDR3nt: TGTGCCAGCAGTGACCGGAGCAATCAGCCCCAGCATTTT
CDR3aa: CASSDRSNQPQHF
j_gene: TRBJ1-5
d_gene: NA
abundance: NA
v_gene: TRBV2

CDR3nt: TGTGCCAGCAGCCTTGAGTGGGCTTCATCTTCCTACGAGCAGTACTTC
CDR3aa: CASSLEWASSSYEQYF
j_gene: TRBJ2-7
d_gene: NA
abundance: NA
v_gene: TRBV28

CDR3nt: TGTGCCAGCAGTTTAGGGACTAGCGGATACAATGAGCAGTTCTTC
CDR3aa: CASSLGTSGYNEQFF
j_gene: TRBJ2-1
d_gene: TRBD2
abundance: NA
v_gene: TRBV6-5

CDR3nt: TGTGCCAGCAGCCCACAGCCGACAGGGGGCTCCCACGAGCAGTACTTC
CDR3aa: CASSPQPTGGSHEQYF
j_gene: TRBJ2-7
d_gene: TRBD1
abundance: NA
v_gene: TRBV7-8

CDR3nt: TGTGCCAGCAGCTTAAGAGTAGCGGGAGGGCCGGGTGAGCAGTTCTTC
CDR3aa: CASSLRVAGGPGEQFF
j_gene: TRBJ2-1
d_gene: TRBD2
abundance: NA
v_gene: TRBV13

CDR3nt: TGCAGCGTTTCACGGGACACCAATAGCAATCAGCCCCAGCATTTT
CDR3aa: CSVSRDTNSNQPQHF
j_gene: TRBJ1-5
d_gene: NA
abundance: NA
v_gene: TRBV29-1

CDR3nt: TGTGCCAGCAGCTTGTTAGGGCTTAGCGGGATAGTACGGAATGAGCAGTTCTTC
CDR3aa: CASSLLGLSGIVRNEQFF
j_gene: TRBJ2-1
d_gene: TRBD2
abundance: once
v_gene: TRBV7-3

CDR3nt: TGTGCCAGCAAGGTAATAGCTACACGCGACGAGCAGTACTTC
CDR3aa: CASKVIATRDEQYF
j_gene: TRBJ2-7
d_gene: NA
abundance: NA
v_gene: TRBV6-5

CDR3nt: TGTGCCAGCAGGGACAGGACCGCGCCTTCCTACGAGCAGTACTTC
CDR3aa: CASRDRTAPSYEQYF
j_gene: TRBJ2-7
d_gene: TRBD1
abundance: NA
v_gene: TRBV6-5

CDR3nt: TGTGCCAGCAGCAGGGGTTTAAATGAGCAGTTCTTC
CDR3aa: CASSRGLNEQFF
j_gene: TRBJ2-1
d_gene: NA
abundance: NA
v_gene: TRBV5-4

CDR3nt: TGCGCCAGCAGTCAGTTACCTAAAAGCTCCTACAATGAGCAGTTCTTC
CDR3aa: CASSQLPKSSYNEQFF
j_gene: TRBJ2-1
d_gene: NA
abundance: hyperexpanded
v_gene: TRBV23-1

CDR3nt: TGCGCCAGCAGCACAGCCCGGGAGAAAGATACGCAGTATTTT
CDR3aa: CASSTAREKDTQYF
j_gene: TRBJ2-3
d_gene: NA
abundance: NA
v_gene: TRBV5-1

CDR3nt: TGCAGCGGAGCAGCGGGGCAAGAGACCCAGTACTTC
CDR3aa: CSGAAGQETQYF
j_gene: TRBJ2-5
d_gene: TRBD2
abundance: NA
v_gene: TRBV29-1

CDR3nt: TGTGCCAGCAGTTACTCTCCGGGACAGCCGAACACTGAAGCTTTCTTT
CDR3aa: CASSYSPGQPNTEAFF
j_gene: TRBJ1-1
d_gene: TRBD1
abundance: NA
v_gene: TRBV6-5

CDR3nt: TGTGCCAGCAGCTTGCGGGGGGTGGATGAGCAGTTCTTC
CDR3aa: CASSLRGVDEQFF
j_gene: TRBJ2-1
d_gene: TRBD2
abundance: NA
v_gene: TRBV5-5

CDR3nt: TGTGCCAGCAGTTATCGAACAGGGGGGAATCAGCCCCAGCATTTT
CDR3aa: CASSYRTGGNQPQHF
j_gene: TRBJ1-5
d_gene: TRBD1
abundance: NA
v_gene: TRBV6-6

CDR3nt: TGTGCCAGCGGCTTCGGGGGGGCGACTGAAGCTTTCTTT
CDR3aa: CASGFGGATEAFF
j_gene: TRBJ1-1
d_gene: NA
abundance: NA
v_gene: TRBV25-1

CDR3nt: TGTGCCAGCAGTCTCCTGAGCGGTACTAGCACAGATACGCAGTATTTT
CDR3aa: CASSLLSGTSTDTQYF
j_gene: TRBJ2-3
d_gene: NA
abundance: NA
v_gene: TRBV2

CDR3nt: TGTGCCAGCAGCTTAGGACAGGTATTTTCCAATGAGCAGTTCTTC
CDR3aa: CASSLGQVFSNEQFF
j_gene: TRBJ2-1
d_gene: TRBD1
abundance: NA
v_gene: TRBV5-6

CDR3nt: TGCGCCAGCAGCGAGGGACACCAGTACAATGAGCAGTTCTTC
CDR3aa: CASSEGHQYNEQFF
j_gene: TRBJ2-1
d_gene: NA
abundance: NA
v_gene: TRBV11-3

CDR3nt: TGTGCCAGCAGTCCGGGGACAGGCGAACACACTGAAGCTTTCTTT
CDR3aa: CASSPGTGEHTEAFF
j_gene: TRBJ1-1
d_gene: TRBD1
abundance: NA
v_gene: TRBV27

CDR3nt: TGTGCCAGCTTTGAGACAGGGGGTTTCCACGAGCAGTACTTC
CDR3aa: CASFETGGFHEQYF
j_gene: TRBJ2-7
d_gene: TRBD1
abundance: NA
v_gene: TRBV18

CDR3nt: TGTGCCAGCAGTACCAGGGCCGGCGGGAGTGGTACCGGGGAGCTGTTTTTT
CDR3aa: CASSTRAGGSGTGELFF
j_gene: TRBJ2-2
d_gene: TRBD2
abundance: NA
v_gene: TRBV7-2

CDR3nt: TGTGCCAGTAGTATATTGGGGGACTACCACACTGAAGCTTTCTTT
CDR3aa: CASSILGDYHTEAFF
j_gene: TRBJ1-1
d_gene: NA
abundance: NA
v_gene: TRBV19

CDR3nt: TGTGCCAGCAGTATGTATCCAGGGGGCGCGAACACTGAAGCTTTCTTT
CDR3aa: CASSMYPGGANTEAFF
j_gene: TRBJ1-1
d_gene: TRBD1
abundance: few
v_gene: TRBV28

CDR3nt: TGTGCCAGTAGTATAGTTTCCCGCGGCGAGCAGTACTTC
CDR3aa: CASSIVSRGEQYF
j_gene: TRBJ2-7
d_gene: NA
abundance: NA
v_gene: TRBV19

CDR3nt: TGTGCCAGCAGCTTAGGGCCGGGACAGGGGGCTAGCTGGACCTACGAGCAGTACTTC
CDR3aa: CASSLGPGQGASWTYEQYF
j_gene: TRBJ2-7
d_gene: TRBD1
abundance: few
v_gene: TRBV7-9

CDR3nt: TGTGCCAGCAGTTTTGGGGGGGGCTCGGAGGCTTTCTTT
CDR3aa: CASSFGGGSEAFF
j_gene: TRBJ1-1
d_gene: NA
abundance: NA
v_gene: TRBV27

CDR3nt: TGTGCCAGCAGTTTCGGGGGGGCGCCCTATGGCTACACCTTC
CDR3aa: CASSFGGAPYGYTF
j_gene: TRBJ1-2
d_gene: NA
abundance: NA
v_gene: TRBV28

CDR3nt: TGTGCCAGCAGCCCCCGGACAGGACCTAACACCGGGGAGCTGTTTTTT
CDR3aa: CASSPRTGPNTGELFF
j_gene: TRBJ2-2
d_gene: TRBD1
abundance: NA
v_gene: TRBV9

CDR3nt: TGTGCCAGCAGGAAAGACCGGGACAGCGGGTACCAAGAGACCCAGTACTTC
CDR3aa: CASRKDRDSGYQETQYF
j_gene: TRBJ2-5
d_gene: NA
abundance: NA
v_gene: TRBV28

CDR3nt: TGCAGCGTTCGCCGGACTAGCGACTCCTCCTACGAGCAGTACTTC
CDR3aa: CSVRRTSDSSYEQYF
j_gene: TRBJ2-7
d_gene: TRBD2
abundance: NA
v_gene: TRBV29-1

CDR3nt: TGTGCCAGCAGTGATCTCATTCGGGGTCCCTATGGCTACACCTTC
CDR3aa: CASSDLIRGPYGYTF
j_gene: TRBJ1-2
d_gene: NA
abundance: NA
v_gene: TRBV6-1

CDR3nt: TGTGCCAGCAGCTCCCGAAATACTGATACGCAGTATTTT
CDR3aa: CASSSRNTDTQYF
j_gene: TRBJ2-3
d_gene: NA
abundance: NA
v_gene: TRBV7-8